This T cell receptor (beta chain) was retrieved from a study of Ad26.COV2.S vaccination and SARS-CoV-2 variants (dated by TCRdb to the early 2020s). Background on the whole study: Donors in the vaccine arm were drawn from COV1001, a multicentre, randomized, double-blind, placebo-controlled phase I-IIa trial testing Ad26.COV2.S in healthy adults. Ad26.COV2.S was given intramuscularly at 5x10^10 or 1x10^11 viral particles, as a single shot or as two shots 56 days apart. Trial participants were randomized into five groups of five: low-dose or high-dose Ad26.COV2.S given once or twice, or placebo on both occasions. Blinding of investigators to trial group allocation was maintained during experiments and outcome assessment. TCRbeta repertoire sequencing was used to assess the specificity and breadth of SARS-CoV-2-reactive T cell receptors after Ad26.COV2.S vaccination. A total of 32 samples were included in the TCR-sequenced set, comprising roughly 19 Ad26.COV2.S vaccine recipients, 5 placebo recipients and 8 SARS-CoV-2 convalescent individuals.

V loses 4 bases of germline sequence and J loses 5 bases, and the interval between the two ends is 12 bases. The CDR3 goes from the cysteine to the phenylalanine over 14 residues. Just CDR3 DNA is preserved here, 42 bases in frame from base 1. Based on the germline V gene, the CDR1 and CDR2 sequences are SGHRS and YFSETQ. The immunoSEQ Assay was used to sequence TCRbeta CDR3 regions. After extraction, genomic DNA underwent amplification by bias-controlled multiplex PCR, followed by high-throughput sequencing. The authors' pipeline ran thus. To quantify the absolute abundance of every unique TCRbeta CDR3 region, sequences were collapsed and filtered. T cell fraction was estimated by normalization of TCRbeta template counts to usable DNA, with usable DNA being measured through amplification of reference genes present in all nucleated cells. Repertoire TCRs were annotated as SARS-CoV-2-specific when V gene, CDR3 amino acid sequence and J gene were exactly matched to a known reactive TCR set. The reference SARS-CoV-2 TCR set was obtained from MIRA and was filtered for enrichment in COVID-19-positive ImmuneCODE repertoires, whereby public or cross-reactive TCRs were removed. Drawing on the MIRA antigens, annotated TCRs were analysed further at the level of specific ORF or position within ORF. Breadth was defined as the number of annotated unique rearrangements divided by the total number of unique productive rearrangements, and depth was defined as the summed frequency of the annotated unique rearrangements. Two-sided Wilcoxon rank-sum tests were used to compare TCR breadth between groups. TCRdb took this table from immuneACCESS and kept in-frame rearrangements with V and J called. Such tables lack part of the clones; where checked against another copy, unresolved V genes explain under half of the gap, and the rest is unexplained. For V, J and clone size, that table is used; D and trimming come from the DNA. The sample profile shows 300,000 to 400,000 clones; around 85% of them were found once. The ten largest account for 2.1% of the sample.

This clone was seen once. It has no known antigen specificity. No much larger clone exists at a distance of one base, and base qualities are not known. Beyond this particular receptor, the publication reports: It was noted by the authors that total T cell responses may have been underestimated by the TCR breadth and depth analyses. Vaccine and placebo recipients had comparable non-spike TCR breadth, which fits with the vaccine containing only spike. Substantial breadth of spike-specific CD8+ and CD4+ T cell responses was reported after vaccination. Spike-specific TCR breadth was higher in Ad26.COV2.S recipients than in placebo recipients (P = 0.0014). The study was not powered to compare responses between vaccine doses or regimens.

The meaning of the sample's treatment or condition label: some 20 received Ad26.COV2.S at low or high dose, single or two shots; 5 received placebo; per-sample allocation not given. For vaccine and placebo recipients, the sequenced repertoires came from samples collected on day 63 after the first injection. In Cohort 1b, about two dozen adults aged 18-55 years were enrolled at a single site in Boston, USA, between 29 July and 7 August 2020. As a vaccine, Ad26.COV2.S was a replication-incompetent adenovirus type 26 vector that expressed a prefusion-stabilized SARS-CoV-2 spike protein derived from the original Wuhan strain.

The rearranged segments are TRBV5-1 and TRBJ2-2; the D region possibly corresponds to TRBD1 (6 bases align). The source material was peripheral blood, sampled in a trial of Ad26.COV2.S vaccine versus placebo. The TCR was taken from a person between 18 and 65 years old who received the Ad26.COV2.S COVID-19 vaccine or a placebo. The CDR3 in this case is CASSVRGLTGELFF. The DNA is as follows: TGCGCCAGCAGCGTGAGGGGGTTGACCGGGGAGCTGTTTTTT.